This entry lists 29 T cell receptor beta chains sequenced from one sample in a study of control samples from healthy donors and cancer patients. The protocol was immunoSEQ multiplex PCR, while the TCRdb copy is restricted to in-frame clones and leaves out a portion. This sample has 95,000 to 150,000 clones, with 88% found just once. Source material: blood. All receptors come from a man aged 40-49 years in good health.

This clone was found once. The genes are TRBV6-5 and TRBJ2-2; 12 nucleotides line up with TRBD1. The J segment lost 6 bases and the V segment lost 4 bases, leaving 3 bases of the junction unmatched. Germline V CDR1 and CDR2: MNHEY, SVGAGI. The CDR3 covers 15 residues. As DNA, the CDR3 is TGTGCCAGCAGTTGGGACAGGGGGCTCGCCGGGGAGCTGTTTTTT. Translation: CASSWDRGLAGELFF.

The V and J genes are TRBV11-3 and TRBJ2-7; 9 bases match TRBD2. This CDR3 has 17 residues. Germline V gives CDR1 SGHNT, CDR2 YENEEA. J was trimmed by 0 bases and V by 2 bases; bases with no gene match: 8. The CDR3 coding sequence is TGTGCCAGCAGCTTACGAGCGGGGGGAACTAACTCCTACGAGCAGTACTTC. Protein product: CASSLRAGGTNSYEQYF.

This chain connects TRBV18 to TRBJ1-1; D gene uncertain. This CDR3 comprises 13 residues. The germline gives CDR1 KGHSH, CDR2 LQKENI. Trimming pared 5 bases from V and 3 bases from J, leaving 10 bases between. The CDR3 DNA is TGTGCCAGCTCATCCAGGAGGGACACTGAAGCTTTCTTT. It codes for CASSSRRDTEAFF.

This chain uses TRBV29-1 with TRBJ2-2; 13 bases are a match to TRBD2. The ends lost 7 bases at V and 1 base at J; junction bases unmatched: 0. CDR3 length: 14 amino acids. CDR1 is SQVTM, CDR2 ANQGSEA, per germline. The CDR3 sequence: CSGTSGGNTGELFF. In DNA form, the CDR3 reads TGCAGCGGGACTAGCGGGGGGAACACCGGGGAGCTGTTTTTT.

This clone has only a few counts. The chain employs TRBV6-5 and TRBJ1-3; possible D gene TRBD1, 6 bases. There are 15 residues in the CDR3. Trimming left V 6 bases short and J 3 bases short, with 15 bases between. Germline V gene data show CDR1 as MNHEY and CDR2 as SVGAGI. The CDR3 reads CASSSTGSDGNTIYF. CDR3 sequence (DNA): TGTGCCAGCAGCAGTACAGGGTCGGATGGAAACACCATATATTTT.

This clone is a singleton in its sample. The rearrangement links TRBV18 to TRBJ1-6, with D possibly being TRBD1 (6 bases). Trimming took 1 base from V and 7 from J, leaving 14 bases between them. CDR3 length: 16 residues. The germline V gene has CDR1 KGHSH and CDR2 LQKENI. Written as DNA, the CDR3 is TGTGCCAGCTCACCACAGGGGGACCAGGTCAATTCACCCCTCCACTTT. The encoded protein is CASSPQGDQVNSPLHF.

This chain uses TRBV7-9 with TRBJ2-1, with D possibly being TRBD1 (6 bases). The CDR3 totals 12 residues. Trimming removed 11 bases from V and 8 bases from J, with 16 bases in between. The germline CDR1 and CDR2 sequences are SEHNR and FQNEAQ (reference sequence). This CDR3 reads CAQTGQRDEQFF. In nucleotides, the CDR3 is TGTGCCCAGACAGGACAAAGGGATGAGCAGTTCTTC.

This sequence joins TRBV6-2 or TRBV6-3 and TRBJ2-1; D not resolved. The CDR3 loop spans 14 amino acids. CDR1 MNHEY and CDR2 SVGEGT come from the germline V gene. Trimming removed 6 bases from V and 5 bases from J, with 14 bases in between. The CDR3 reads CASSLDGRHNEQFF. CDR3 nucleotides: TGTGCCAGCAGCCTCGATGGCAGACACAATGAGCAGTTCTTC.

This clone was detected only once. The chain links TRBV9 to TRBJ1-1, with a tentative D call TRBD1 (5 bases). Germline assignment: CDR1 SGDLS and CDR2 YYNGEE. V was cut by 0 bases and J by 1 base, with 10 bases left in between. The CDR3 runs to 15 residues. The CDR3 region has the DNA TGTGCCAGCAGCGTAGGGGGGAAACCGAACACTGAAGCTTTCTTT. Its protein is CASSVGGKPNTEAFF.

The V gene is TRBV12-3 or TRBV12-4, the J gene TRBJ2-7, with D possibly TRBD1 on 6 matching bases. V dropped 5 bases and J dropped 5 bases, with 10 bases sitting between them. This CDR3 contains 12 residues. The CDR3 sequence: CASSPQGNEQYF. The CDR3 DNA follows: TGTGCCAGCAGTCCACAGGGAAACGAGCAGTACTTC.

CDR3 sequence: CASSLGPQVRANEKLFF. The CDR3, as DNA: TGCGCCAGCAGCTTGGGCCCTCAGGTTCGGGCTAATGAAAAACTGTTTTTT. The genes are TRBV5-1 and TRBJ1-4; D not certain. Deletions cut 0 bases from V and 3 bases from J, with 15 bases between. Per the germline V gene, CDR1 is SGHRS and CDR2 is YFSETQ. The CDR3 runs 17 residues.

V and J are TRBV12-3 or TRBV12-4 and TRBJ1-5; weak D call: TRBD1 (6 bases). CDR3 size: 13 residues. The V gene lost 3 bases and the J gene lost 3 bases, with 6 bases spanning the gap. The CDR3 DNA reads TGTGCCAGCAGTTTGGGACACAATCAGCCCCAGCATTTT. Its translation: CASSLGHNQPQHF.

The J gene is TRBJ1-4, the V gene TRBV9, with D uncertain. Germline CDR1 is SGDLS and CDR2 is YYNGEE. This CDR3 region has 14 residues. The V and J ends lost 3 bases and 3 bases respectively, with 9 bases between them. CDR3 sequence reads: CASSAQISNEKLFF. The CDR3 nucleotides read TGTGCCAGCAGCGCACAGATTTCTAATGAAAAACTGTTTTTT.

The V gene is TRBV28, the J gene TRBJ2-7; D is tentatively TRBD1 or TRBD2 (5 bases each). V shed 6 bases and J shed 6 bases, with 18 bases lying between them. Germline V gives CDR1 MDHEN, CDR2 SYDVKM. This CDR3 spans 14 amino acids. The CDR3 bases are TGTGCCAGCAGATCTAGCAGGGCGGGTGGCGAGCAGTACTTC. It yields the protein CASRSSRAGGEQYF.

The J gene is TRBJ1-5, the V gene TRBV24-1; D gene unclear. Germline-derived CDR1 and CDR2 are KGHDR and SFDVKD. The germline V and J ends were trimmed by 0 bases and 6 bases, with 23 bases remaining between them. The CDR3 runs to 19 residues. The CDR3 DNA reads TGTGCCACCAGTGATTTGTTTGGTCAGAGTTACCTTCACGGTCAGCCCCAGCATTTT. This codes for CATSDLFGQSYLHGQPQHF.

This clone has only one observation. V and J are TRBV3-1 (or the pseudogene TRBV3-2) and TRBJ1-6; 10 bases map to TRBD1. Trimming cost V 3 bases and J 10 bases; bases outside gene matches: 6. In germline, CDR1 is LGHDT, CDR2 YNNKEL (reference sequence). This CDR3 contains 15 residues. The CDR3 region is CASSHGTGAKSPLHF. The CDR3 coding sequence is TGTGCCAGCAGCCATGGGACAGGGGCGAAGTCACCCCTCCACTTT.

The chain combines TRBV5-6 with TRBJ1-1; D remains ambiguous. Trimming shortened V by 5 bases and J by 4 bases, and 18 bases separated the two germline ends. From germline, CDR1 is SGHDT and CDR2 YYEEEE. The CDR3 spans 15 residues. The CDR3 loop is CASRLNPRGFTEAFF. The CDR3 DNA sequence: TGTGCCAGCAGACTAAACCCCCGGGGTTTCACTGAAGCTTTCTTT.

The chain's CDR3 is CASTFKRSASDEQFF. As DNA, the CDR3 is TGTGCCAGCACCTTCAAACGGAGCGCCAGCGATGAGCAGTTCTTC. The chain carries TRBV25-1 and TRBJ2-1, with D uncertain. The CDR3 is 15 amino acids. Looked up from germline, CDR1 is MGHDK and CDR2 is SYGVNS. V was pared by 7 bases and J by 8 bases, with 21 bases between.

V usage is TRBV3-1 (or the pseudogene TRBV3-2) and J usage is TRBJ1-5, with D possibly being TRBD1 (5 bases). Between the trimmed V and J ends, which lost 4 bases and 7 bases, there was a span of 14 bases. This CDR3 has 14 residues. CDR1 is LGHDT, CDR2 YNNKEL, per germline (reference sequence). The CDR3 region is CASSPRGGEQPQHF. CDR3 nucleotide sequence: TGTGCCAGCAGCCCCCGGGGGGGGGAGCAGCCCCAGCATTTT.

V gene TRBV6-5 combines with J gene TRBJ1-4, with D possibly matching TRBD1 (5 bases). CDR1 MNHEY and CDR2 SVGAGI come from the germline V gene. Trimming took 10 bases from V and 7 from J, leaving 16 bases between them. CDR3 size: 13 residues. CDR3 in amino acids: CATYGGGGEKLFF. The DNA of the CDR3 is TGTGCCACCTATGGGGGAGGAGGTGAAAAACTGTTTTTT.

V usage is TRBV11-3 and J usage is TRBJ2-2; 11 positions agree with TRBD2. Germline lookup yields CDR1 SGHNT and CDR2 YENEEA. V trimming: 5 bases; J trimming: 4 bases; junction bases outside the gene matches: 12. The CDR3 sequence is 18 residues long. The CDR3 reads CASSPRAVAGGRTGELFF. CDR3 DNA: TGTGCCAGCAGCCCACGGGCAGTAGCGGGGGGGCGCACCGGGGAGCTGTTTTTT.

The rearrangement joins TRBV18 to TRBJ2-7; the D gene is possibly TRBD1 (5 bases). Trimming cost V 6 bases and J 5 bases, with 11 bases left between them. This CDR3 region has 12 residues. From germline, CDR1 is KGHSH and CDR2 LQKENI. The CDR3 DNA sequence: TGTGCCAGCTCCATACAAGGGGACGAGCAGTACTTC. Translating it yields CASSIQGDEQYF.

This clone was seen more than once but under ten times. This chain joins TRBV5-6 and TRBJ1-6; 9 bases are shared with TRBD1. The V segment lost 3 bases and the J segment 10 bases; nucleotides outside the gene matches: 8. The CDR3 extends over 15 amino acids. The germline V gene encodes CDR1 SGHDT and CDR2 YYEEEE. DNA for the CDR3: TGTGCCAGCAGCTCCGAGGACAGGGGAGTGTCACCCCTCCACTTT. The encoded protein is CASSSEDRGVSPLHF.

The chain recombines TRBV6-5 with TRBJ1-4; 9 bases fit TRBD1. The germline CDR1 and CDR2 sequences are MNHEY and SVGAGI. The V and J ends lost 6 bases and 8 bases, in that order; junction bases with no gene match: 7. The CDR3 spans 14 residues. The CDR3 sequence: CASRRTGGEEKLFF. In DNA, the CDR3 is TGTGCCAGCAGAAGAACAGGGGGCGAGGAAAAACTGTTTTTT.

This chain uses TRBV5-6 with TRBJ1-1; the D gene is possibly TRBD1 (6 bases). V was clipped by 4 bases and J by 1 base, with 8 bases between them. CDR1 is SGHDT, CDR2 YYEEEE, per germline. The CDR3 runs to 13 residues. CDR3 DNA sequence: TGTGCCAGCAGCCCGGGACAGAACACTGAAGCTTTCTTT. This encodes CASSPGQNTEAFF.

This chain links TRBV14 with TRBJ2-5; D may be TRBD1 (5 bases). CDR3 size: 16 residues. The germline gives CDR1 SGHDN, CDR2 FVKESK. Trimming stripped 1 base from V and 0 bases from J, with 12 bases between. CDR3 nucleotide sequence: TGTGCCAGCAGCCAAGGTGGTTCAGGGTACCAAGAGACCCAGTACTTC. Its protein product is CASSQGGSGYQETQYF.

This sequence joins TRBV6-6 and TRBJ2-7; TRBD1 matches at 10 bases. The germline CDR1 and CDR2 sequences are MNHNY and SVGAGI (reference sequence). The junction had 4 bases not matched to a gene; V was cut back by 7 bases and J by 4 bases. The CDR3 is 13 amino acids. The CDR3 is CASKTGQGYEQYF. As DNA, the CDR3 is TGTGCCAGCAAAACGGGACAGGGGTACGAGCAGTACTTC.

This clone has a single count. The chain's CDR3 is CSVEGGRQVYGYTF. The CDR3 DNA reads TGCAGCGTTGAAGGAGGTAGACAGGTCTATGGCTACACCTTC. The chain couples TRBV29-1 to TRBJ1-2, with D possibly being TRBD1 (6 bases). CDR1 SQVTM and CDR2 ANQGSEA come from the germline V gene. V lost 1 base and J 4 bases, leaving 13 bases between the germline ends. The CDR3 runs to 14 residues.

This chain joins TRBV2 and TRBJ1-5; 9 nucleotides match TRBD1. V gave up 4 bases and J gave up 6 bases; unmatched junction bases: 4. CDR3 length equals 14 residues. Germline V gene sequence: CDR1 SNHLY, CDR2 FYNNEI. The CDR3 nucleotides read TGTGCCAGCAGTGGACAGGGGGGCACTCAGCCCCAGCATTTT. Translated: CASSGQGGTQPQHF. Looking up the rest from reference TRBV2 and TRBJ1-5 gives the full variable domain: EPEVTQTPSHQVTQMGQEVILRCVPISNHLYFYWYRQILGQKVEFLVSFYNNEISEKSEIFDDQFSVERPDGSNFTLKIRSTKLEDSAMYFCASSGQGGTQPQHFGDGTRLSIL.